Listed here are 8 T cell receptor beta chains from one sample, sequenced in a study of metastatic and nonmetastatic thyroid tumors. TCRdb re-analyzed the PCR reads through MiXCR. The profile shows roughly 89,000 clones, under 15% of them singletons. Each patient came to thyroid surgery without any prior treatment (of any kind). The sample comprised tumor tissue. These TCRs come from a female donor with papillary thyroid cancer or a benign thyroid nodule (not recorded which). Some clones in this sample may be carry-over from other donors' samples.

This clone came up once. This sequence may be a read error, since a much larger clone differs from it by one base. Other DNA sequences in the sample encode the same CDR3. The CDR3 region is CSASTDTQYF. The CDR3 bases are TGCAGTGCAAGCACAGATACGCAGTATTTT. The rearrangement links TRBV20-1 to TRBJ2-3, with no clear D. The CDR3 has 10 residues. Germline CDR1 DFQATT, CDR2 SNEGSKA (reference sequence). Trimming left V 6 bases short and J 0 bases short, with 1 base between.

This clone showed up many times. The chain employs TRBV24-1 and TRBJ1-5; D may be TRBD1 (6 bases). The CDR3 is 14 residues long. Germline V gene lookup returns CDR1 KGHDR and CDR2 SFDVKD. V lost 4 bases and J 7 bases, leaving 13 bases between the germline ends. CDR3: CATSELGQGQPQHF. DNA for the CDR3: TGTGCCACCAGTGAACTAGGCCAGGGGCAGCCCCAGCATTTT.

Note on this clone: Given a much more abundant clone one base away, this may be a read error. This sequence joins TRBV15 and TRBJ2-1, with D perhaps TRBD1 or TRBD2 (5 bases each). The CDR3 runs 15 residues. The germline V gene has CDR1 LNHNV and CDR2 YYDKDF (reference sequence). V was cut by 4 bases and J by 4 bases, with 14 bases left in between. The DNA for the CDR3 is TGTGCCACCAGCAAGGGACCAGCGGATTACAATGAGCAGTTCTTC. It yields the protein CATSKGPADYNEQFF.

V and J are TRBV7-6 and TRBJ2-5; 11 bases are shared with TRBD2. V dropped 1 base and J dropped 10; count of bases not matched to a gene: 14. Germline lookup yields CDR1 SGHVS and CDR2 FNYEAQ. The CDR3 runs 17 residues. CDR3 protein: CASSLGTSGSPQGNQYF. The CDR3 region has the DNA TGTGCCAGCAGCTTAGGAACTAGCGGGAGCCCGCAGGGGAACCAGTACTTC.

Concerning this clone itself: A much larger clone differs by one base, so this may be a read error. The chain uses TRBV30 and TRBJ1-3, with D maybe TRBD1 (5 bases). Germline-derived CDR1 and CDR2 are GTSNPN and SVGIG (reference sequence). The CDR3 length is 17 residues. Here the CDR3 reads CAWTRDSLISSGSTIYF. The CDR3 DNA reads as TGTGCCTGGACCCGGGACTCGCTCATTAGCTCTGGAAGCACCATATATTTT.

In its sample, this clone was seen many times. This chain joins TRBV6-1 and TRBJ2-3, with 9 bases lining up with TRBD2. CDR1 and CDR2 (germline): MNHNS, SASEGT. Trimming took 1 base from V and 3 from J; bases not matched to a gene: 5. CDR3 length equals 16 residues. The chain's CDR3 is CASSEVAGGVTDTQYF. The CDR3 DNA is TGTGCCAGCAGTGAAGTGGCGGGAGGGGTGACAGATACGCAGTATTTT.

As for this clone: This could be a read error, since a much larger clone is one nucleotide away. This chain joins TRBV12-3 or TRBV12-4 and TRBJ2-3; TRBD2 aligns across 8 bases. There are 16 residues in the CDR3. Trimming at V came to 8 bases and at J to 2 bases, leaving 12 bases not matched to a gene. CDR3 region: CASLGHGGVITDTQYF. The CDR3 DNA is TGTGCCAGCTTGGGCCACGGGGGGGTGATCACAGATACGCAGTATTTT.

In the case of this clone: A much more abundant neighbour one base away suggests this may be a read error. This chain connects TRBV10-3 to TRBJ2-2; tentatively, D is TRBD1 or TRBD2 (5 bases each). The CDR3 length is 14 residues. CDR1 and CDR2 (germline): ENHRY, SYGVKD. The CDR3 sequence is CAISGAGTTWELFF. The DNA for the CDR3 is TGTGCCATCAGTGGGGCAGGGACCACCTGGGAGCTGTTTTTT.